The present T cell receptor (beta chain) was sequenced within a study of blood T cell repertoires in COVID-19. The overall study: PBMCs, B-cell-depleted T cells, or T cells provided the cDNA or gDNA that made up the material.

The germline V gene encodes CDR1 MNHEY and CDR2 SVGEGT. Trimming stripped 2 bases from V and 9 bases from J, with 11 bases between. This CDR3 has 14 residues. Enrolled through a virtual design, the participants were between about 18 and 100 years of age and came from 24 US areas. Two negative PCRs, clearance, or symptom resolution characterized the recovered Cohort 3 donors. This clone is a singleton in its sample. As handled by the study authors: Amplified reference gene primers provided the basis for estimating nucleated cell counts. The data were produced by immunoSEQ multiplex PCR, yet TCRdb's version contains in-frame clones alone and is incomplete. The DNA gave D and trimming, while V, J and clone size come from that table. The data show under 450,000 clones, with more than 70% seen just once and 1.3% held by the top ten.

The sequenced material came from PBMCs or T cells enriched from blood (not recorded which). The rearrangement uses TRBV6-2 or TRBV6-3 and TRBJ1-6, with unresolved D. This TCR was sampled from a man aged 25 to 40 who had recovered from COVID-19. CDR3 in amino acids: CASSYNRASSPLHF. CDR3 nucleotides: TGTGCCAGCAGTTACAACAGAGCCTCTTCACCCCTCCACTTT.